This T cell receptor (beta chain) was identified in a study of T cells in Graves' hyperthyroidism and ophthalmopathy. The source material, RNA transcripts, was used to amplify TCR beta CDR3 regions. Primed by the HTBI set, a first-round RT-PCR was run on the TCR CDR3. TCRdb re-analysed the multiplex PCR reads in MiXCR, keeping a single row per CDR3 protein. The profile shows 350,000 to 450,000 distinct CDR3 sequences, approximately 18% of them singletons. The germline gives CDR1 ENHRY, CDR2 SYGVKD. V was clipped by 10 bases and J by 1 base, with 16 bases between them. There are 14 residues in the CDR3. Regarding this clonotype: No antigen is known for it.

Diagnosis of hyperthyroidism was new in patients aged 18 to 65, and its duration was under 2 months. The sample of blood was obtained at first hyperthyroidism diagnosis (before any ophthalmopathy symptoms). PBMCs were collected from an approximately 9.3 ml volume of fresh peripheral blood. Points from the study as a whole: Stable hyperthyroidism was separated from ophthalmopathy by a model based on 13 V-J features.

The chain employs TRBV10-3 and TRBJ1-1, with D possibly matching TRBD1 (5 bases). The source of this sequence is a woman in her twenties or thirties with Graves' hyperthyroidism that later progressed to Graves' ophthalmopathy. Input material: blood. The CDR3 spells CATGGAGRNTEAFF. CDR3 DNA sequence: TGTGCCACCGGAGGGGCTGGTAGGAACACTGAAGCTTTCTTT.